Below, 31 T cell receptor beta chains from the same sample are listed, as sequenced in a study of blood T cell repertoires in COVID-19. Using immunoSEQ multiplex PCR, the repertoire was profiled, and TCRdb retains in-frame clones only, with some absent. The sample contains over 200,000 clones, over 80% of which appear only once. Sample: peripheral blood. These TCRs come from a man aged 35-49 years with acute or convalescent COVID-19.

CDR3 amino acids: CASSQEGRTRTGELFF. Written as DNA, the CDR3 is TGTGCCAGCAGCCAAGAGGGGCGGACCAGGACCGGGGAGCTGTTTTTT. The V and J genes are TRBV4-2 and TRBJ2-2; D possibly corresponds to TRBD1 (5 bases). The CDR3 contains 16 residues. Germline V gives CDR1 LGHNA, CDR2 YNFKEQ. V lost 0 bases and J 5 bases, leaving 13 bases between the germline ends.

This clone was observed a few times. The gene calls are TRBV6-2 or TRBV6-3 and TRBJ2-1; 11 bases match TRBD2. Germline lookup yields CDR1 MNHEY and CDR2 SVGEGT. This CDR3 comprises 17 residues. The junction had 11 bases not matched to a gene; V was cut back by 2 bases and J by 8 bases. The chain's CDR3 is CASSYTSGRSVGDEQFF. The CDR3 coding sequence is TGTGCCAGCAGTTACACTAGCGGGAGATCGGTGGGGGATGAGCAGTTCTTC.

The rearrangement joins TRBV7-2 to TRBJ2-1, with 9 positions matching TRBD2. V lost 5 bases to trimming and J lost 3 bases; unmatched junction nucleotides: 8. The CDR3 covers 16 residues. Germline lookup yields CDR1 SGHTA and CDR2 FQGNSA. CDR3 residues: CASSIVSGRIYNEQFF. The CDR3 bases are TGTGCCAGCAGCATAGTTAGCGGGAGAATCTACAATGAGCAGTTCTTC.

The chain combines TRBV27 with TRBJ2-5, with TRBD1 as a possible D gene (6 bases). Trimming removed 5 bases from V and 1 base from J, with 14 bases in between. The CDR3 contains 15 residues. Germline-derived CDR1 and CDR2 are MNHEY and SMNVEV (reference sequence). This CDR3 reads CASSRYDRPQETQYF. The DNA for the CDR3 is TGTGCCAGCAGTAGGTATGACAGGCCCCAAGAGACCCAGTACTTC.

The chain couples TRBV3-1 (or the pseudogene TRBV3-2) to TRBJ1-6; D is ambiguous. The V and J ends lost 5 bases and 7 bases respectively, with 12 bases between them. Germline CDR1 LGHDT, CDR2 YNNKEL (reference sequence). The CDR3 totals 14 residues. The CDR3 spells CASSASAGNSPLHF. CDR3 DNA: TGTGCCAGCAGCGCCTCGGCGGGGAATTCACCCCTCCACTTT.

V is TRBV6-5 and J is TRBJ1-2, with D possibly being TRBD1 (6 bases). Germline V CDR1 and CDR2: MNHEY, SVGAGI. This CDR3 has 14 amino acids. Trimming took off 6 bases at V and 6 bases at J, with 17 bases between the two ends. The chain's CDR3 is CASRTTGLGDGYTF. In nucleotides, the CDR3 is TGTGCCAGCAGGACGACAGGTCTGGGGGATGGCTACACCTTC.

The V gene is TRBV6-5, the J gene TRBJ2-1; a possible D gene is TRBD2 (6 bases). CDR1 and CDR2 (germline): MNHEY, SVGAGI. Trimming removed 2 bases at V and 7 bases at J, with 18 bases between. The CDR3 is made up of 16 amino acids. The CDR3 spells CASSYTGLIPSNEQFF. In DNA form, the CDR3 reads TGTGCCAGCAGTTACACAGGACTAATCCCATCAAATGAGCAGTTCTTC.

This chain uses TRBV6-5 with TRBJ2-2; maybe TRBD2 (5 bases). V was trimmed by 7 bases and J by 6 bases, leaving 12 bases between them. CDR1 is MNHEY and CDR2 is SVGAGI in the germline V gene. The CDR3 sequence is 13 residues long. The CDR3 DNA reads as TGTGCCAGCACCGGGGTACGTGCCGGGGAGCTGTTTTTT. Translating it yields CASTGVRAGELFF.

In DNA form, the CDR3 reads TGTGCCAGCAGTTGGCTCAGGGGCGGTGGCTACACCTTC. As protein: CASSWLRGGGYTF. V and J are TRBV12-3 or TRBV12-4 and TRBJ1-2; maybe TRBD1 (6 bases). The CDR3 extends over 13 amino acids. V lost 4 bases and J lost 7, with 13 bases in between.

This chain connects TRBV4-1 to TRBJ1-1; possible D gene TRBD1, 6 bases. CDR1 MGHRA and CDR2 YSYEKL come from the germline V gene. The CDR3 consists of 13 residues. V gave up 4 bases and J gave up 8 bases, with 14 bases separating them. The CDR3 DNA is TGCGCCAGCAGCCCCAGGACAGCCTCGGAAGCTTTCTTT. Its translation: CASSPRTASEAFF.

The chain couples TRBV5-1 to TRBJ2-7; TRBD1 matches 7 bases. Germline-derived CDR1 and CDR2 are SGHRS and YFSETQ. V lost 5 bases, J lost 0 bases, and 8 bases stayed unmatched. The CDR3 loop spans 15 amino acids. This CDR3 is CASSKGGYYSYEQYF. In DNA form, the CDR3 reads TGCGCCAGCAGTAAAGGGGGCTACTACTCCTACGAGCAGTACTTC.

V is TRBV3-1 (or the pseudogene TRBV3-2) and J is TRBJ2-5, with TRBD2 as a possible D gene (6 bases). This CDR3 region has 14 residues. V was clipped by 1 base and J by 4 bases, with 10 bases between them. Germline V lookup: CDR1 LGHDT, CDR2 YNNKEL (reference sequence). In DNA form, the CDR3 reads TGTGCCAGCAGCCAAGGTCGGGGGAGAGAGACCCAGTACTTC. It yields the protein CASSQGRGRETQYF.

V is TRBV9 and J is TRBJ1-1; a weak D match, TRBD1 (5 bases). V gave up 0 bases and J gave up 3 bases, with 9 bases separating them. Per germline, CDR1 SGDLS and CDR2 YYNGEE. The CDR3 is 14 amino acids. CDR3 sequence: CASSVAGADTEAFF. The CDR3 nucleotides read TGTGCCAGCAGCGTAGCTGGGGCAGACACTGAAGCTTTCTTT.

V usage is TRBV2 and J usage is TRBJ1-4; D gene uncertain. Germline lookup yields CDR1 SNHLY and CDR2 FYNNEI. The V end was cut by 6 bases, the J end by 8 bases, with 10 bases between. This CDR3 has 12 residues. The CDR3 here is CASRALREKLFF. CDR3 bases: TGTGCCAGCAGAGCCCTGAGAGAAAAACTGTTTTTT. The variable domain in full, completed from reference TRBV2 and TRBJ1-4, reads EPEVTQTPSHQVTQMGQEVILRCVPISNHLYFYWYRQILGQKVEFLVSFYNNEISEKSEIFDDQFSVERPDGSNFTLKIRSTKLEDSAMYFCASRALREKLFFGSGTQLSVL.

This clone was picked up a small number of times. V gene TRBV11-2 combines with J gene TRBJ2-3; D not resolved. This CDR3 has 15 amino acids. Looked up from germline, CDR1 is SGHAT and CDR2 is FQNNGV. Trimming took 2 bases from V and 1 from J, leaving 10 bases between them. DNA of the CDR3: TGTGCCAGCAGCTTACAAAGGCAGGGCACAGATACGCAGTATTTT. Amino acid sequence: CASSLQRQGTDTQYF. Full variable domain (rest looked up from reference TRBV11-2 and TRBJ2-3): EAGVAQSPRYKIIEKRQSVAFWCNPISGHATLYWYQQILGQGPKLLIQFQNNGVVDDSQLPKDRFSAERLKGVDSTLKIQPAKLEDSAVYLCASSLQRQGTDTQYFGPGTRLTVL.

The J gene is TRBJ1-2, the V gene TRBV7-9; tentative D call: TRBD1 (6 bases). Germline loops: CDR1 SEHNR, CDR2 FQNEAQ (reference sequence). The CDR3 is made up of 15 amino acids. The ends were cut back, 2 bases at V and 6 bases at J, with 16 bases in the middle. This CDR3 is CASSLHGGSAHGYTF. The CDR3 region has the DNA TGTGCCAGCAGCTTACATGGGGGCTCCGCTCATGGCTACACCTTC.

A single count supports this clone. CDR3 nucleotides: TGTGCCAGCAGCTTACGGAGGCCTTACCCTGGAAACACCATATATTTT. This encodes CASSLRRPYPGNTIYF. V is TRBV11-2 and J is TRBJ1-3; unclear D gene. The CDR3 consists of 16 residues. V was shortened by 2 bases and J by 2 bases, with 13 bases between the two germline ends. Germline loops: CDR1 SGHAT, CDR2 FQNNGV.

This clone was seen more than once but under ten times. The J gene is TRBJ2-1, the V gene TRBV4-2, with 12 bases aligning to TRBD2. Germline trimming cut 1 base from V and 12 bases from J; bases unmatched to any gene: 7. The CDR3 has 15 residues. From germline, CDR1 is LGHNA and CDR2 YNFKEQ. This CDR3 reads CASSQGLAGVDGQFF. The CDR3 DNA reads TGTGCCAGCAGCCAAGGACTAGCGGGAGTAGACGGGCAGTTCTTC.

This chain uses TRBV5-1 with TRBJ2-2, with D perhaps matching TRBD2 (6 bases). Trimming left V 5 bases short and J 0 bases short, with 11 bases between. The CDR3 extends over 15 amino acids. The germline V gene has CDR1 SGHRS and CDR2 YFSETQ. CDR3 amino acids: CASRPGLANTGELFF. DNA of the CDR3: TGCGCCAGCAGGCCGGGACTCGCGAACACCGGGGAGCTGTTTTTT.

This chain uses TRBV9 with TRBJ1-1; D not resolved. Per the germline V gene, CDR1 is SGDLS and CDR2 is YYNGEE. V lost 0 bases and J 7 bases, leaving 13 bases between the germline ends. The CDR3 is 14 amino acids. The CDR3 DNA follows: TGTGCCAGCAGCGTAGGGATCATTCGGAGTGAAGCTTTCTTT. Translated: CASSVGIIRSEAFF.

The chain employs TRBV6-2 or TRBV6-3 and TRBJ1-5; possibly TRBD1 for D (6 bases). V shed 5 bases and J shed 4 bases, with 12 bases lying between them. The CDR3 length is 14 residues. In germline, CDR1 is MNHEY, CDR2 SVGEGT. The CDR3 spells CASSRRDINQPQHF. The CDR3, as DNA: TGTGCCAGCAGTCGCCGGGACATTAATCAGCCCCAGCATTTT.

In this sample, this clone turned up a few times. The chain recombines TRBV13 with TRBJ1-1, with TRBD1 matching over 7 bases. The V gene end was trimmed by 3 bases and the J gene end by 3 bases; junction bases not matched to a gene: 7. The germline CDR1 and CDR2 sequences are PRHDT and FYEKMQ (reference sequence). The CDR3 has 15 residues. The CDR3 DNA is TGTGCCAGCAGCTTCGGAAAAACAGGGGACACTGAAGCTTTCTTT. As protein: CASSFGKTGDTEAFF.

The V call is TRBV19, the J call TRBJ1-3, with D hard to call. V gave up 6 bases and J gave up 0 bases, with 15 bases separating them. Germline values: CDR1 LNHDA, CDR2 SQIVND (reference sequence). The CDR3 contains 16 residues. Here the CDR3 DNA reads TGTGCCAGTAGCATTCCACTCCGGAGCTCTGGAAACACCATATATTTT. Protein: CASSIPLRSSGNTIYF.

The J gene is TRBJ2-6, the V gene TRBV3-1 (or the pseudogene TRBV3-2); TRBD2 matches at 14 bases. V lost 4 bases, J lost 2 bases, and 4 bases stayed unmatched. The length of the CDR3 is 18 residues. CDR1 is LGHDT and CDR2 is YNNKEL in the germline V gene (reference sequence). The CDR3 loop is CASSRLAGGSPGANVLTF. The CDR3 DNA follows: TGTGCCAGCAGCCGACTAGCGGGAGGGTCCCCTGGGGCCAACGTCCTGACTTTC.

Here the CDR3 DNA reads TGTGCCAGCAGCGTAGGAGGGACAACTAATGAAAAACTGTTTTTT. Its protein product is CASSVGGTTNEKLFF. This rearrangement joins TRBV9 to TRBJ1-4, with D hard to call. The CDR3 runs to 15 residues. Germline CDR1 reads SGDLS; CDR2 reads YYNGEE. Trimming stripped 0 bases from V and 0 bases from J, with 6 bases between.

CDR3 nucleotide sequence: TGTGCCAGCAGTTTCAGGGAGGATGAAAAACTGTTTTTT. The encoded protein is CASSFREDEKLFF. The chain couples TRBV6-9 to TRBJ1-4; weak D call: TRBD1 (5 bases). Germline V lookup: CDR1 MNHGY, CDR2 SVAAGI. V was cut by 4 bases and J by 6 bases, with 9 bases left in between. CDR3 length: 13 residues.

This sequence joins TRBV27 and TRBJ1-1; no firm D call. The CDR3 loop spans 15 amino acids. V was shortened by 0 bases and J by 4 bases, with 12 bases between the two germline ends. Per the germline V gene, CDR1 is MNHEY and CDR2 is SMNVEV (reference sequence). In nucleotides, the CDR3 is TGTGCCAGCAGTTTATCGAGAAGCGGGAGCACTGAAGCTTTCTTT. It translates to CASSLSRSGSTEAFF.

The chain recombines TRBV28 with TRBJ1-1; TRBD1 is a possible D gene (5 bases). The CDR3 runs to 13 residues. Germline V gene data show CDR1 as MDHEN and CDR2 as SYDVKM. Trimming cost V 5 bases and J 7 bases, with 14 bases left between them. The DNA for the CDR3 is TGTGCCAGCAGTCTCGCCCGGGGGATTGAAGCTTTCTTT. Protein: CASSLARGIEAFF.

V usage is TRBV5-1 and J usage is TRBJ2-7; 10 bases agree with TRBD2. The CDR3 extends over 18 amino acids. V was pared by 3 bases and J by 2 bases, with 14 bases of the junction left unmatched. Germline V gives CDR1 SGHRS, CDR2 YFSETQ. The CDR3 loop is CASSSGRSGRAGPYEQYF. The CDR3 DNA sequence: TGCGCCAGCAGCTCGGGACGGAGCGGGAGGGCCGGCCCCTACGAGCAGTACTTC.

The J gene is TRBJ2-7, the V gene TRBV12-5; D is undetermined. Germline CDR1 and CDR2: LGHNT and FRNRAP. The V gene lost 2 bases and the J gene lost 0 bases, with 5 bases spanning the gap. CDR3 size: 13 residues. The CDR3 region has the DNA TGTGCTAGTGGTTTGCTGAGCTCCTACGAGCAGTACTTC. Translating it yields CASGLLSSYEQYF.

The rearrangement links TRBV3-1 (or the pseudogene TRBV3-2) to TRBJ2-5; 15 nucleotides line up with TRBD2. The CDR3 sequence is 16 residues long. Germline V gene sequence: CDR1 LGHDT, CDR2 YNNKEL (reference sequence). V was clipped by 4 bases and J by 4 bases; unmatched bases: 4. This CDR3 is CASSPGLAGGPETQYF. The CDR3 DNA reads TGTGCCAGCAGCCCCGGACTAGCGGGAGGGCCAGAGACCCAGTACTTC.